This entry lists 9 T cell receptor beta chains sequenced from one sample in a study of sequential checkpoint blockade in melanoma. Treatment meaning: randomized to nivolumab then ipilimumab (arm A) or the reverse (arm B). Here immunoSEQ multiplex PCR was the method, and the copy in TCRdb shows in-frame clones only, minus some. Counted here are about 12,000 clones, 25% to 30% occurring once; the ten biggest clones make up 16%. The input for sequencing was tumor tissue (inferred from file names), taken from a patient given nivolumab and ipilimumab in sequence. The receptors derive from a human donor with melanoma.

In its sample, this clone was seen a few times. The chain has TRBV28 and TRBJ2-5, with TRBD1 matching over 8 bases. Germline-derived CDR1 and CDR2 are MDHEN and SYDVKM. V gave up 6 bases and J gave up 5 bases; unmatched junction bases: 11. The CDR3 consists of 15 residues. The CDR3 region is CASRPRTGWDETQYF. CDR3 nucleotides: TGTGCCAGCAGACCCAGGACAGGGTGGGACGAGACCCAGTACTTC.

J is TRBJ2-6 and V is TRBV11-3; perhaps TRBD2 as D (6 bases). Germline V gives CDR1 SGHNT, CDR2 YENEEA. The V end was cut by 4 bases, the J end by 0 bases, with 7 bases between. The CDR3 contains 15 residues. The CDR3 nucleotides read TGTGCCAGCAGCTCCGGGAGCTCTGGGGCCAACGTCCTGACTTTC. It specifies CASSSGSSGANVLTF.

This clone has just a few counts. V usage is TRBV6-8 and J usage is TRBJ2-5; D gene unclear. The CDR3 totals 13 residues. Per germline, CDR1 MNHGY and CDR2 SAAAGT. V lost 8 bases and J lost 3, with 13 bases in between. The CDR3, as DNA: TGTGCCAGCGTATCGGCAGGAGAAGAGACCCAGTACTTC. This translates into CASVSAGEETQYF.

V gene TRBV9 combines with J gene TRBJ1-3; D is unclear. The V end was cut by 5 bases, the J end by 4 bases, with 7 bases between. Germline V CDR1 and CDR2: SGDLS, YYNGEE. CDR3 length: 12 amino acids. The CDR3 region is CASRGQGNTIYF. The CDR3 DNA sequence: TGTGCCAGCAGAGGGCAAGGAAACACCATATATTTT.

The rearrangement joins TRBV18 to TRBJ2-7; weak D call: TRBD1 (7 bases). Trimming stripped 2 bases from V and 2 bases from J, with 10 bases between. CDR3 length equals 14 residues. Germline CDR1 KGHSH, CDR2 LQKENI. The DNA for the CDR3 is TGTGCCAGCTCACCAGGAGGGGGCCCCTACGAGCAGTACTTC. It specifies CASSPGGGPYEQYF. Complete variable domain (other parts from reference TRBV18 and TRBJ2-7): NAGVMQNPRHLVRRRGQEARLRCSPMKGHSHVYWYRQLPEEGLKFMVYLQKENIIDESGMPKERFSAEFPKEGPSILRIQQVVRGDSAAYFCASSPGGGPYEQYFGPGTRLTVT.

V gene TRBV29-1 combines with J gene TRBJ2-6, with D perhaps matching TRBD1 or TRBD2 (7 bases each). CDR1 is SQVTM and CDR2 is ANQGSEA in the germline V gene. V dropped 4 bases and J dropped 2 bases, with 9 bases sitting between them. The CDR3 contains 14 residues. The CDR3 here is CSVAGGAGANVLTF. CDR3 coding DNA: TGCAGCGTTGCAGGGGGGGCTGGGGCCAACGTCCTGACTTTC.

V is TRBV23-1 and J is TRBJ2-7; the match to TRBD1 covers 8 bases. TRBV23-1 is an ORF, and what it does is uncertain. CDR3 length: 16 residues. The ends lost 0 bases at V and 5 bases at J; junction bases unmatched: 9. The CDR3 protein is CASSQSETGGVDEQYF. The CDR3 DNA reads as TGCGCCAGCAGTCAATCGGAAACAGGGGGAGTGGACGAGCAGTACTTC.

In this sample, this clone turned up a few times. The V and J genes are TRBV19 and TRBJ2-2; TRBD2 matches 10 bases. Germline V gene sequence: CDR1 LNHDA, CDR2 SQIVND (reference sequence). Trimming removed 6 bases from V and 5 bases from J; junction bases left unmatched: 3. The CDR3 spans 14 residues. The CDR3 DNA sequence: TGTGCCAGTAGGCCTAGCGGGAGTACCGGGGAGCTGTTTTTT. This sequence encodes CASRPSGSTGELFF.

The chain has TRBV11-3 and TRBJ1-2; 7 positions match TRBD1. The CDR3 length is 18 residues. CDR1 SGHNT and CDR2 YENEEA come from the germline V gene. Trimming took 5 bases from V and 0 from J; bases not matched to a gene: 15. This CDR3 reads CASSRSNRGFKANYGYTF. CDR3 nucleotides: TGTGCCAGCAGCCGTTCTAACAGGGGATTCAAAGCTAACTATGGCTACACCTTC. The full variable domain, in which reference TRBV11-3 and TRBJ1-2 provide the parts outside the CDR3, is EAGVVQSPRYKIIEKKQPVAFWCNPISGHNTLYWYLQNLGQGPELLIRYENEEAVDDSQLPKDRFSAERLKGVDSTLKIQPAELGDSAVYLCASSRSNRGFKANYGYTFGSGTRLTVV.